This TCR beta chain was identified during a study of CD8 T cells in ankylosing spondylitis. Study conclusions and caveats: Certain motif variants had earlier appeared in reactive arthritis synovial fluid and blood. Seemingly characteristic of ankylosing spondylitis blood was a TCR beta motif consisting of about 8 highly homologous variants. Disease-linked clones bore a CD8+ phenotype, appearing relatively rarely in peripheral blood. From matched ankylosing spondylitis synovial fluid, disease-linked clones were reportedly recovered at significantly enriched levels.

In the case of this clonotype: As yet, its antigen is unknown.

Using quantitative 5'-RACE with molecular barcodes, the authors made TCR beta libraries. TCRdb used MiXCR to reprocess the 5' RACE reads, holding one entry per CDR3 protein. The profile shows about 500,000 distinct CDR3 sequences, about 12% of them singletons. After removal of 5 bases from V and 6 bases from J, the junction contained 3 bases not matched to a gene. The CDR3 totals 13 residues. The germline gives CDR1 SGHVS, CDR2 FQNEAQ. The specimen sequenced was blood, either unsorted or a sorted T cell fraction (not recorded which). The J gene is TRBJ1-1, the V gene TRBV7-8; 10 positions match TRBD1. The TCR comes from a male donor with ankylosing spondylitis. The CDR3 loop is CASSRDRGSEAFF. The DNA of the CDR3 is TGTGCCAGCAGCCGGGACAGGGGATCTGAAGCTTTCTTT.